The clone carrying this TCR beta chain appeared a few times. Its antigen is still unknown. CDR3 length equals 11 residues. In germline, CDR1 is DFQATT, CDR2 SNEGSKA (reference sequence). The V end was cut by 5 bases, the J end by 6 bases, with 11 bases between. This entry comes from a study of T cells after yellow fever vaccination. General observations from the study: Reappearance after the booster was observed for most primary-vaccination clones (roughly 97% CD4, almost 90% CD8). Any FACS-sorted repertoire could hold abundant clonotypes that contaminate it from the bulk population.

TCRdb independently ran MiXCR on the 5' RACE reads; one entry per CDR3 protein. This sample has about 300,000 distinct CDR3 sequences, with 6.8% found just once. Sequencing used PBMCs, obtained more than 35 days after the first yellow fever vaccination. The TCR comes from a man aged 18-30 years who received the YFV17D yellow fever vaccine. The chain links TRBV20-1 to TRBJ2-7; D unclear. This CDR3 reads CSAPLGSEQYF. The CDR3 nucleotides are TGCAGTGCTCCGTTGGGGTCCGAGCAGTACTTC.